Below, 20 T cell receptor beta chains from the same sample are listed, as sequenced in a study of cytomegalovirus exposure and HLA in healthy donors. In the PCR, 60 Vbeta and 13 Jbeta primers were used. Assay: immunoSEQ multiplex PCR; the TCRdb copy retains only in-frame clones and omits some. Of more than 60,000 clones listed, over 65% are singletons. Sequenced input: PBMCs. Receptors were obtained from a middle-aged man in good health and CMV-seropositive.

This chain links TRBV4-2 with TRBJ2-6; D is unclear. CDR1 is LGHNA and CDR2 is YNFKEQ in the germline V gene. Trimming stripped 0 bases from V and 0 bases from J, with 6 bases between. The CDR3 extends over 16 amino acids. In nucleotides, the CDR3 is TGTGCCAGCAGCCAAGAGACTGGCTCTGGGGCCAACGTCCTGACTTTC. Amino acids: CASSQETGSGANVLTF.

The V call is TRBV30, the J call TRBJ2-3; the D gene is possibly TRBD2 (6 bases). The V gene lost 5 bases and the J gene lost 0 bases, with 12 bases spanning the gap. CDR3 length: 14 amino acids. Germline loops: CDR1 GTSNPN, CDR2 SVGIG (reference sequence). The CDR3 is CAWAPGLSTDTQYF. The CDR3 coding sequence is TGTGCCTGGGCACCGGGACTGAGCACAGATACGCAGTATTTT.

V is TRBV9 and J is TRBJ2-1; TRBD2 aligns across 15 bases. This CDR3 is 15 amino acids long. In germline, CDR1 is SGDLS, CDR2 YYNGEE. V lost 4 bases and J lost 7; bases outside the gene matches: 3. This CDR3 reads CASSFGTSGRNEQFF. Written as DNA, the CDR3 is TGTGCCAGCAGCTTCGGGACTAGCGGGAGGAATGAGCAGTTCTTC.

The chain joins TRBV4-1 to TRBJ2-5; 7 positions agree with TRBD2. Germline CDR1 MGHRA, CDR2 YSYEKL. This CDR3 has 16 residues. V shed 0 bases and J 2 bases; nucleotides not matched to a gene: 6. This CDR3 reads CASSQDLRGGQETQYF. The CDR3 DNA sequence: TGCGCCAGCAGCCAAGATTTGAGGGGAGGGCAAGAGACCCAGTACTTC.

The chain joins TRBV27 to TRBJ1-2, with D unresolved. V was trimmed by 6 bases and J by 3 bases, leaving 11 bases between them. Per the germline V gene, CDR1 is MNHEY and CDR2 is SMNVEV (reference sequence). The CDR3 contains 13 residues. The CDR3 DNA follows: TGTGCCAGCAGCCTAAGCTCGGACTATGGCTACACCTTC. This sequence encodes CASSLSSDYGYTF.

The chain couples TRBV5-4 to TRBJ1-1, with no clear D. CDR1 and CDR2 (germline): SGHNT, YYREEE (reference sequence). V was trimmed by 2 bases and J by 8 bases, leaving 13 bases between them. The CDR3 has 13 residues. The CDR3 reads CASSFSWGGEAFF. Written as DNA, the CDR3 is TGTGCCAGCAGCTTTAGCTGGGGAGGCGAAGCTTTCTTT.

This rearrangement joins TRBV10-1 to TRBJ2-7; 7 bases are a match to TRBD1. This CDR3 comprises 13 residues. Germline values: CDR1 WNHNN, CDR2 SYGVQD (reference sequence). V lost 7 bases, J lost 2 bases, and 5 bases stayed unmatched. The CDR3 reads CASTPTGTYEQYF. The CDR3 coding sequence is TGCGCCAGCACTCCGACAGGGACCTACGAGCAGTACTTC.

This clone was seen a handful of times. This chain's CDR3 is CASSLWAGGYEQYF. The CDR3 DNA reads as TGTGCCAGCAGTTTATGGGCGGGGGGCTACGAGCAGTACTTC. The chain combines TRBV27 with TRBJ2-7, with 8 positions matching TRBD2. Germline CDR1 MNHEY, CDR2 SMNVEV (reference sequence). J gave up 3 bases and V 1 base, and 2 bases lay outside the gene matches. CDR3 length: 14 amino acids.

This rearrangement joins TRBV7-2 to TRBJ2-4; the match to TRBD1 covers 9 bases. The J segment lost 3 bases and the V segment lost 6 bases, leaving 12 bases of the junction unmatched. This CDR3 comprises 17 residues. Germline V gives CDR1 SGHTA, CDR2 FQGNSA. CDR3 nucleotide sequence: TGTGCCAGCAGTCCGGGACAGGGAGAAGCCGGCAAAAACATTCAGTACTTC. This codes for CASSPGQGEAGKNIQYF. The full variable domain, with the rest looked up from reference TRBV7-2 and TRBJ2-4, is GAGVSQSPSNKVTEKGKDVELRCDPISGHTALYWYRQSLGQGLEFLIYFQGNSAPDKSGLPSDRFSAERTGGSVSTLTIQRTQQEDSAVYLCASSPGQGEAGKNIQYFGAGTRLSVL.

V usage is TRBV30 and J usage is TRBJ1-3, with 8 positions matching TRBD1. The CDR3 contains 16 residues. Trimming at V came to 3 bases and at J to 4 bases, leaving 11 bases not matched to a gene. Germline lookup yields CDR1 GTSNPN and CDR2 SVGIG (reference sequence). CDR3 loop: CAWSPQGAISGNTIYF. Written as DNA, the CDR3 is TGTGCCTGGAGCCCCCAGGGGGCGATTTCGGGAAACACCATATATTTT.

The chain employs TRBV11-3 and TRBJ2-2; TRBD2 aligns across 9 bases. The ends lost 3 bases at V and 6 bases at J; junction bases unmatched: 11. Germline CDR1 is SGHNT and CDR2 is YENEEA. The CDR3 is 17 residues long. As DNA, the CDR3 is TGTGCCAGCAGCTTCCTTGGACTGGCGGGAGGGCCCGGGGAGCTGTTTTTT. Translating gives CASSFLGLAGGPGELFF.

This clone was found a few times. The chain recombines TRBV5-4 with TRBJ1-1; the match to TRBD1 covers 10 bases. The V and J ends lost 6 bases and 2 bases, in that order; junction bases with no gene match: 16. Looked up from germline, CDR1 is SGHNT and CDR2 is YYREEE (reference sequence). This CDR3 has 18 residues. The CDR3 DNA follows: TGTGCCAGCACCCCTGGGTCGGGACAGGGGATTGGAAACACTGAAGCTTTCTTT. Protein: CASTPGSGQGIGNTEAFF.

The chain recombines TRBV6-1 with TRBJ2-4, with 10 bases lining up with TRBD1. Germline CDR1 is MNHNS and CDR2 is SASEGT. The CDR3 totals 14 residues. V lost 8 bases to trimming and J lost 5 bases; unmatched junction nucleotides: 6. CDR3 nucleotide sequence: TGTGCCAGCTGGGACAGGGGCTTGGAAAACATTCAGTACTTC. Translation: CASWDRGLENIQYF.

This chain connects TRBV27 to TRBJ2-7; TRBD1 matches 7 bases. Per the germline V gene, CDR1 is MNHEY and CDR2 is SMNVEV (reference sequence). V was pared by 2 bases and J by 2 bases, with 6 bases of the junction left unmatched. This CDR3 is built from 15 residues. The CDR3 coding sequence is TGTGCCAGCAGTTTACTCGGGACAGTACCCTACGAGCAGTACTTC. Encoded protein: CASSLLGTVPYEQYF.

The gene calls are TRBV5-1 and TRBJ2-3, with 9 positions matching TRBD2. This CDR3 spans 16 amino acids. Germline CDR1 SGHRS, CDR2 YFSETQ. Trimming at V came to 1 base and at J to 1 base, leaving 4 bases not matched to a gene. CDR3 DNA sequence: TGCGCCAGCAGCTTGAGGGTAGCGGGAGGCACAGATACGCAGTATTTT. It specifies CASSLRVAGGTDTQYF.

This chain uses TRBV18 with TRBJ2-5; D uncertain. V was clipped by 6 bases and J by 5 bases, with 10 bases between them. The CDR3 spans 12 residues. Germline V gene lookup returns CDR1 KGHSH and CDR2 LQKENI. CDR3 in DNA: TGTGCCAGCTCCACCCTTGAGGAGACCCAGTACTTC. Protein product: CASSTLEETQYF.

The V gene is TRBV10-3, the J gene TRBJ1-5, with 7 bases matching TRBD1. Germline-derived CDR1 and CDR2 are ENHRY and SYGVKD. There are 16 residues in the CDR3. J gave up 3 bases and V 4 bases, and 9 bases lay outside the gene matches. In nucleotides, the CDR3 is TGTGCCATCAGTGCCCAGGGGGTTTTCCCCAATCAGCCCCAGCATTTT. Its translation is CAISAQGVFPNQPQHF.

This chain links TRBV7-9 with TRBJ2-6; tentatively, D is TRBD1 (5 bases). Trimming shortened V by 3 bases and J by 0 bases, and 12 bases separated the two germline ends. The V gene's germline CDR1 is SEHNR and CDR2 FQNEAQ (reference sequence). CDR3 length equals 17 residues. The DNA of the CDR3 is TGTGCCAGCAGCTTCCTCCAGGGTCTCTCTGGGGCCAACGTCCTGACTTTC. Amino acid sequence: CASSFLQGLSGANVLTF.

The chain recombines TRBV9 with TRBJ1-1; D possibly corresponds to TRBD1 (5 bases). Germline V CDR1 and CDR2: SGDLS, YYNGEE. Trimming pared 0 bases from V and 3 bases from J, leaving 9 bases between. This CDR3 contains 14 residues. The CDR3 spells CASSVEGFDTEAFF. For the CDR3, the DNA is TGTGCCAGCAGCGTAGAGGGGTTCGACACTGAAGCTTTCTTT.

This chain uses TRBV5-1 with TRBJ2-1; D uncertain. CDR3 size: 15 residues. V was trimmed by 0 bases and J by 4 bases, leaving 11 bases between them. CDR1 and CDR2 from the germline V gene are SGHRS and YFSETQ. The CDR3 region has the DNA TGCGCCAGCAGCTTGGCGGCAGGAAGGTACAATGAGCAGTTCTTC. This codes for CASSLAAGRYNEQFF.